The 28 T cell receptor beta chains listed next were all sequenced from one sample in a study of blood T cells in healthy people across ages (dated by TCRdb to between 2014 and 2017). Libraries were built with 5' RACE. Sequencing was performed on an Illumina HiSeq 2500. The second PCR ran for about 6 to 12 cycles and used a J-beta primer mix along with a sample-barcoded 5' primer. TCRdb redid the processing of the public reads, applying fastp at Q25 and MiXCR, and retained in-frame beta chains. Each entry is one CDR3 protein sequence, shown with its most common DNA and genes. Counted in this sample were fewer than 900,000 distinct CDR3 sequences; roughly 47% of them appeared once. Of the sample, less than 25% falls within the top ten clones. The sample taken for sequencing was blood. The receptors originated from a woman in her sixties or seventies in good health.

This clonotype has a count of ten or more. V usage is TRBV6-5 and J usage is TRBJ2-5, with TRBD1 as a possible D gene (6 bases). This CDR3 is 13 amino acids long. Germline-derived CDR1 and CDR2 are MNHEY and SVGAGI. The V and J ends lost 6 bases and 5 bases respectively, with 13 bases between them. The CDR3: CASSLNRDETQYF. DNA of the CDR3: TGTGCCAGCAGCTTGAACAGGGACGAGACCCAGTACTTC.

A note on this clonotype: A much larger clone differs by one base, so this may be a read error. CDR3 loop: CASSLGMGDNEQYF. The CDR3 region has the DNA TGTGCCAGCAGCTTAGGGATGGGGGACAATGAGCAGTACTTC. The rearrangement uses TRBV7-3 and TRBJ2-7, with TRBD1 as a possible D gene (6 bases). This CDR3 contains 14 residues. Looked up from germline, CDR1 is SGHTA and CDR2 is FQGTGA. Trimming pared 2 bases from V and 7 bases from J, leaving 15 bases between.

This clonotype was detected many times. The chain uses TRBV20-1 and TRBJ2-5, with D unclear. The length of the CDR3 is 13 residues. V was pared by 1 base and J by 5 bases, with 11 bases between. CDR1 DFQATT and CDR2 SNEGSKA come from the germline V gene (reference sequence). CDR3 in amino acids: CSARVWSTETQYF. Written as DNA, the CDR3 is TGCAGTGCTAGAGTTTGGAGTACGGAGACCCAGTACTTC.

To note about this clonotype: A read error may be the cause here, since a much bigger clone is one base away. This chain connects TRBV3-1 to TRBJ2-3; D may be TRBD1 (6 bases). The CDR3 is made up of 13 amino acids. The germline CDR1 and CDR2 sequences are LGHDT and YNNKEL (reference sequence). The CDR3 DNA reads as TGTGCCAGCAGCCAAGAGGGGGCAGATGCGCAGTATTTT. Its translation: CASSQEGADAQYF.

This chain uses TRBV5-1 with TRBJ2-3; 8 nucleotides align to TRBD2. The V and J ends lost 0 bases and 6 bases, in that order; junction bases with no gene match: 6. Germline V lookup: CDR1 SGHRS, CDR2 YFSETQ. The CDR3 loop spans 15 amino acids. The CDR3 loop reads CASSLGSGMADTQYF. CDR3 nucleotides: TGCGCCAGCAGCTTGGGTAGCGGGATGGCGGATACGCAGTATTTT.

The chain has TRBV3-1 and TRBJ1-2, with 7 bases aligning to TRBD1. The germline CDR1 and CDR2 sequences are LGHDT and YNNKEL (reference sequence). The CDR3 is 15 residues long. After removal of 4 bases from V and 6 bases from J, the junction contained 11 bases not matched to a gene. The CDR3 DNA reads as TGTGCCAGCAGCCGTACCGGGACAGTGGGGCATGGCTACACCTTC. It codes for CASSRTGTVGHGYTF.

The chain is built from TRBV6-5 and TRBJ1-2; D remains unclear. Looked up from germline, CDR1 is MNHEY and CDR2 is SVGAGI. With 2 bases removed from V and 3 bases from J, the gap between germline ends came to 7 bases. This CDR3 comprises 13 residues. CDR3 coding DNA: TGTGCCAGCAGTTACGGACCGGACTATGGCTACACCTTC. It encodes CASSYGPDYGYTF.

This chain uses TRBV4-2 with TRBJ2-4; TRBD2 is a possible D gene (6 bases). V was trimmed by 0 bases and J by 13 bases, leaving 19 bases between them. The CDR3 is 15 amino acids. CDR1 and CDR2 from the germline V gene are LGHNA and YNFKEQ. CDR3 sequence (DNA): TGTGCCAGCAGCCAAGAAGGTAGATGGAGCGGGCAGCAGTACTTC. Encoded protein: CASSQEGRWSGQQYF.

This sequence joins TRBV5-1 and TRBJ2-1, with TRBD2 identical over 8 bases. CDR1 and CDR2 (germline): SGHRS, YFSETQ. J lost 8 bases, V lost 2 bases, and 6 bases had no gene match. This CDR3 contains 14 residues. CDR3 DNA sequence: TGCGCCAGCAGCTTAGGTAGCGGGGTCCATGAGCAGTTCTTC. Translated: CASSLGSGVHEQFF.

This clonotype was observed once. One junction end disagrees with the germline gene, perhaps due to a read error. V and J are TRBV15 and TRBJ2-6, with D perhaps TRBD2 (6 bases). Germline loops: CDR1 LNHNV, CDR2 YYDKDF (reference sequence). The length of the CDR3 is 16 residues. The DNA for the CDR3 is TGTGCCACCAGCGGTGGACGGGACTCTGGGGCCAACGTCCCGACTTTC. It translates to CATSGGRDSGANVPTF.

At least ten counts were recorded for this clonotype. The rearrangement joins TRBV20-1 to TRBJ1-4; D not certain. The CDR3 is 12 residues long. CDR1 and CDR2 from the germline V gene are DFQATT and SNEGSKA (reference sequence). CDR3 amino acids: CSSKGSSEKLFF. CDR3 nucleotide sequence: TGCAGCTCGAAGGGCAGTAGTGAAAAACTGTTTTTT.

For the CDR3, the DNA is TGTGCCAGCAGTTGGAGGACTAGTAGTGAGCAGTTCTTC. Protein: CASSWRTSSEQFF. This sequence joins TRBV27 and TRBJ2-1; 7 nucleotides match TRBD2. Looked up from germline, CDR1 is MNHEY and CDR2 is SMNVEV (reference sequence). This CDR3 region has 13 residues. Losses at the gene ends were 4 bases for V and 9 bases for J; bases not matched to a gene: 6.

This clonotype was counted between two and nine times. The chain recombines TRBV20-1 with TRBJ2-5; possible D gene TRBD2, 6 bases. The V gene's germline CDR1 is DFQATT and CDR2 SNEGSKA (reference sequence). The length of the CDR3 is 14 residues. V was pared by 3 bases and J by 4 bases, with 15 bases between. The DNA of the CDR3 is TGCAGTGCTAGTAGCGCGGGGTCGAGAGAGACCCAGTACTTC. Translating it yields CSASSAGSRETQYF.

In its sample, this clonotype was seen many times. The chain recombines TRBV6-2 or TRBV6-3 with TRBJ2-5, with 10 bases identical to TRBD1. V was clipped by 7 bases and J by 7 bases; unmatched bases: 9. This CDR3 region has 14 residues. The germline V gene has CDR1 MNHEY and CDR2 SVGEGT. The CDR3 DNA reads as TGTGCCAGCACCTACGGACAGGGGGGGTGGACCCAGTACTTC. This encodes CASTYGQGGWTQYF.

Note on this clonotype: Given a much more abundant clone one base away, this may be a read error. The chain combines TRBV5-1 with TRBJ2-4; weak D call: TRBD1 (6 bases). Matching the DNA end better, TRBJ2-7 makes the J call doubtful. Germline CDR1 reads SGHRS; CDR2 reads YFSETQ. The length of the CDR3 is 15 residues. CDR3 region: CASSGTGSMTDEQYF. Here the CDR3 DNA reads TGCGCCAGCAGCGGCACAGGGTCCATGACGGACGAGCAGTACTTC.

V usage is TRBV29-1 and J usage is TRBJ1-2; unclear D gene. V was clipped by 1 base and J by 4 bases, with 10 bases between them. This CDR3 is built from 13 residues. Germline loops: CDR1 SQVTM, CDR2 ANQGSEA. CDR3 sequence (DNA): TGCAGCGTTGAAGCTAGCCGCGGCTATGGCTACACCTTC. Its translation: CSVEASRGYGYTF.

This clonotype turned up a few times. The gene calls are TRBV21-1 and TRBJ2-7; no check of the table's D call, TRBD2, against the DNA was made. TRBV21-1 is assigned pseudogene status. The CDR3 consists of 15 residues. CDR3 protein: CASQVRALRSYEQYF. The CDR3 nucleotides are TGTGCCAGCCAAGTAAGGGCTCTCCGCTCCTACGAGCAGTACTTC.

This clonotype was detected many times. The V gene is TRBV7-2, the J gene TRBJ2-3, with D unclear. Per germline, CDR1 SGHTA and CDR2 FQGNSA. The V end lost 7 bases, the J end lost 6 bases, and 8 bases lay between the germline ends. The CDR3 runs to 11 residues. This chain's CDR3 is CASNSLDTQYF. The DNA of the CDR3 is TGTGCCAGCAACTCGCTCGATACGCAGTATTTT.

This clonotype has a handful of counts. This sequence joins TRBV9 and TRBJ1-1; weak D call: TRBD1 (5 bases). Trimming pared 0 bases from V and 1 base from J, leaving 7 bases between. This CDR3 spans 14 amino acids. Germline V lookup: CDR1 SGDLS, CDR2 YYNGEE. CDR3 in amino acids: CASSVVTENTEAFF. The CDR3 DNA sequence: TGTGCCAGCAGCGTAGTGACAGAGAACACTGAAGCTTTCTTT.

The V gene is TRBV12-3 or TRBV12-4, the J gene TRBJ1-1; D unclear. CDR3 size: 14 residues. Trimming took 2 bases from V and 0 from J, leaving 7 bases between them. This CDR3 reads CASSLSFMNTEAFF. CDR3 in DNA: TGTGCCAGCAGTTTAAGTTTTATGAACACTGAAGCTTTCTTT.

The rearrangement links TRBV3-1 to TRBJ2-7; 8 bases match TRBD2. The CDR3 extends over 14 amino acids. CDR1 and CDR2 from the germline V gene are LGHDT and YNNKEL (reference sequence). With V trimmed by 3 bases and J by 6 bases, 7 bases remained unmatched. Written as DNA, the CDR3 is TGTGCCAGCAGCCATCATACTAGCGGAAGCGAGCAGTACTTC. This sequence encodes CASSHHTSGSEQYF.

The chain couples TRBV20-1 to TRBJ1-1, with unresolved D. CDR3 size: 12 residues. Germline values: CDR1 DFQATT, CDR2 SNEGSKA (reference sequence). Trimming stripped 3 bases from V and 5 bases from J, with 10 bases between. CDR3 sequence: CSASLRETEAFF. CDR3 sequence (DNA): TGCAGTGCTAGTTTGCGGGAAACTGAAGCTTTCTTT.

This clonotype has a handful of counts. DNA of the CDR3: TGCAGTGCTAGGGGACTAGCGGGAAATGTTGATGAGCAGTTCTTC. It codes for CSARGLAGNVDEQFF. J is TRBJ2-1 and V is TRBV20-1, with 13 nucleotides matching TRBD2. The CDR3 has 15 amino acids. Germline lookup yields CDR1 DFQATT and CDR2 SNEGSKA (reference sequence). The V gene end was trimmed by 3 bases and the J gene end by 8 bases; junction bases not matched to a gene: 7.

Concerning this clonotype itself: This could be a read error, since a much larger clone is one nucleotide away. The chain is built from TRBV29-1 and TRBJ2-1; the match to TRBD1 covers 12 bases. This CDR3 has 15 amino acids. Germline V gene sequence: CDR1 SQVTM, CDR2 ANQGSEA. With 8 bases clipped from V and 9 bases from J, the junction kept 14 bases outside the gene matches. For the CDR3, the DNA is TGCAGCACCCCGGGACAGGGGGCCGGACGCAGTGAGCAGTTCTTC. Translated: CSTPGQGAGRSEQFF.

V gene TRBV7-2 combines with J gene TRBJ2-1; maybe TRBD1 (5 bases). CDR1 SGHTA and CDR2 FQGNSA come from the germline V gene. The CDR3 is 16 amino acids. The V and J ends lost 1 base and 3 bases respectively, with 13 bases between them. CDR3 DNA sequence: TGTGCCAGCAGCTTAGGCAGGGCTAGGCTCTACAATGAGCAGTTCTTC. It is translated as CASSLGRARLYNEQFF. The full variable domain, rest sourced from reference TRBV7-2 and TRBJ2-1, is GAGVSQSPSNKVTEKGKDVELRCDPISGHTALYWYRQSLGQGLEFLIYFQGNSAPDKSGLPSDRFSAERTGGSVSTLTIQRTQQEDSAVYLCASSLGRARLYNEQFFGPGTRLTVL.

In regard to this clonotype: One end of the junction varies from germline; a read error may be responsible. This sequence joins TRBV5-1 and TRBJ1-6; D call uncertain. The CDR3 totals 14 residues. Germline loops: CDR1 SGHRS, CDR2 YFSETQ. DNA of the CDR3: TGCGCCTGCAGCTTGGGCGAATTAGACTCACCCCTCCACTTT. It encodes CACSLGELDSPLHF. The full variable domain, in which reference TRBV5-1 and TRBJ1-6 provide the parts outside the CDR3, is KAGVTQTPRYLIKTRGQQVTLSCSPISGHRSVSWYQQTPGQGLQFLFEYFSETQRNKGNFPGRFSGRQFSNSRSEMNVSTLELGDSALYLCACSLGELDSPLHFGNGTRLTVT.

This chain joins TRBV7-9 and TRBJ1-4, with 7 bases identical to TRBD1. CDR3 length equals 14 residues. V dropped 3 bases and J dropped 8; count of bases not matched to a gene: 6. Germline loops: CDR1 SEHNR, CDR2 FQNEAQ (reference sequence). CDR3 protein: CASSFQGVREKLFF. CDR3 coding DNA: TGTGCCAGCAGCTTTCAGGGGGTGAGGGAAAAACTGTTTTTT.

The J gene is TRBJ2-3, the V gene TRBV20-1; the match to TRBD2 covers 9 bases. This CDR3 is 15 amino acids long. V was clipped by 6 bases and J by 2 bases; unmatched bases: 9. The germline gives CDR1 DFQATT, CDR2 SNEGSKA (reference sequence). The CDR3: CSASLAGVSTDTQYF. Written as DNA, the CDR3 is TGCAGTGCCTCGTTAGCGGGAGTGTCCACAGATACGCAGTATTTT.